Below, one T cell receptor (beta chain) is given with its context. This clonotype was recorded many times. Its antigen is currently not known. Base-call qualities are not available, and no considerably larger clone is one nucleotide away. A patient counted as having stable Graves' hyperthyroidism if no progression to ophthalmopathy occurred over 18 months of follow-up. Hyperthyroidism patients were newly diagnosed, with disease duration under 2 months, and aged 18 to 65 years. Patients with uncontrolled infections, other autoimmune diseases, pregnancy or lactation were excluded. Diagnoses were based on clinical symptoms, serum thyroxine and TRAb, thyroid ultrasound and orbital computed tomography. PBMCs were separated from 8 to 10 ml of fresh peripheral blood using Ficoll-Paque density gradient centrifugation. Trizol reagent was used to extract total RNA, and RNA quality was then checked on an Agilent 2100 Bioanalyzer.

The CDR3 numbers 15 residues from cysteine through phenylalanine. The read is trimmed to its CDR3 DNA, 45 bases read in frame from base 1. CDR1 and CDR2 are read off the germline V gene (reference sequence) as GTSNPN and SVGIG. V ends up 1 base short and J 5 bases short, with an unmatched junction base count of 10. The sample is drawn from a study of T cells in Graves' hyperthyroidism and ophthalmopathy (dated by TCRdb to the late 2010s). At the level of the whole study: Peripheral blood was sampled at the time of initial diagnosis, prior to any treatment. A discovery cohort of around 100 patients, about 44 with Graves' ophthalmopathy and roughly 59 with stable Graves' hyperthyroidism, was used to find distinguishing TCR V-J signatures. An independent validation cohort of under 20 hyperthyroidism patients and 17 patients who later progressed to ophthalmopathy tested prospective prediction of ophthalmopathy. For training and testing, the 100 or so patients in the discovery cohort were randomly divided in a 7:3 ratio. Thyroid tissue and blood T-cell repertoires from more than 5 Graves' hyperthyroidism patients were also compared in the study. After sampling, hyperthyroidism patients received methimazole starting at 30 mg daily, and ophthalmopathy patients received high-dose intravenous methylprednisolone. The paper describes TCR Vbeta CDR3 sequencing of 120 to 150 peripheral blood samples, made up of 43 ophthalmopathy patients, roughly 80 hyperthyroidism patients and 17 progressor patients.

Findings and caveats that apply to the study as a whole: Sample size was not statistically predetermined, and blinding of investigators to group allocation was not performed. Ophthalmopathy was separated from stable hyperthyroidism by a 13 V-J signature model, with over 85% sensitivity and about 81% specificity obtained in cross-validation and 80%/75% obtained in testing. In validation, the model predicted progression to ophthalmopathy a median of roughly 6.5 months before onset, with 70% to 71% sensitivity and roughly 79% specificity. Blood samples also contained most of the expanded thyroid clonotypes (frequency above 0.001), which suggests that blood repertoires may reflect thyroid immune responses.

Amplification of TCR beta CDR3 regions was carried out from RNA transcripts. A first-round RT-PCR of the TCR CDR3 used the HTBI primer set with the Qiagen OneStep RT-PCR kit. Libraries were constructed in a second round of multiplex PCR, after which size selection and purification were carried out. Paired-end sequencing of the libraries was performed with 100 bp reads on an Illumina HiSeq2000. In the original analysis: Raw data were processed with SOAPnuke, discarding reads with adapters, uncalled bases, mean Phred below 15, or no exact constant-primer or identifier match. COPE v1.2.5 was used to merge the high-quality paired reads, and each unique nucleotide sequence was defined as a clonotype. MiTCR v1.1 was used to align the clonotypes against IMGT TRBV, TRBD and TRBJ reference segments. The analysis included only V-J combinations with a frequency above 0.0001, which together covered around 99% of the repertoires. A TCS score was defined as the ratio between F50 (clonal expansion) and ExV (chaos), using BLOSUM62-based TCRdist between CDR3 peptides within each V-J. Welch's t-statistics and random forest reduced 500 to 550 V-J features to 10 to 15, which were used in a naive Bayes classifier (R e1071). The public sequencing data were trimmed at Q25 with fastp and processed into clonotypes with MiXCR by TCRdb, which kept only in-frame beta chains. All rows with the same CDR3 protein become a single entry with the most common DNA and genes. TCRdb's processing, not the authors', yielded these V and J calls. The sample table lists some 690,000 distinct CDR3 sequences, roughly a sixth of them with a count of one. 15% to 17% of the sample lies in the top ten.

Sequenced material: blood. The origin of this receptor is a man aged 50 to 60 with Graves' hyperthyroidism. In this chain, TRBV30 is recombined with TRBJ1-1, and TRBD1 aligns with 7 junction nucleotides. The nucleotide sequence reads as follows: TGTGCCTGGAGTGGACAGGGAGGCGAGGAAACTGAAGCTTTCTTT. Translation gives CAWSGQGGEETEAFF.